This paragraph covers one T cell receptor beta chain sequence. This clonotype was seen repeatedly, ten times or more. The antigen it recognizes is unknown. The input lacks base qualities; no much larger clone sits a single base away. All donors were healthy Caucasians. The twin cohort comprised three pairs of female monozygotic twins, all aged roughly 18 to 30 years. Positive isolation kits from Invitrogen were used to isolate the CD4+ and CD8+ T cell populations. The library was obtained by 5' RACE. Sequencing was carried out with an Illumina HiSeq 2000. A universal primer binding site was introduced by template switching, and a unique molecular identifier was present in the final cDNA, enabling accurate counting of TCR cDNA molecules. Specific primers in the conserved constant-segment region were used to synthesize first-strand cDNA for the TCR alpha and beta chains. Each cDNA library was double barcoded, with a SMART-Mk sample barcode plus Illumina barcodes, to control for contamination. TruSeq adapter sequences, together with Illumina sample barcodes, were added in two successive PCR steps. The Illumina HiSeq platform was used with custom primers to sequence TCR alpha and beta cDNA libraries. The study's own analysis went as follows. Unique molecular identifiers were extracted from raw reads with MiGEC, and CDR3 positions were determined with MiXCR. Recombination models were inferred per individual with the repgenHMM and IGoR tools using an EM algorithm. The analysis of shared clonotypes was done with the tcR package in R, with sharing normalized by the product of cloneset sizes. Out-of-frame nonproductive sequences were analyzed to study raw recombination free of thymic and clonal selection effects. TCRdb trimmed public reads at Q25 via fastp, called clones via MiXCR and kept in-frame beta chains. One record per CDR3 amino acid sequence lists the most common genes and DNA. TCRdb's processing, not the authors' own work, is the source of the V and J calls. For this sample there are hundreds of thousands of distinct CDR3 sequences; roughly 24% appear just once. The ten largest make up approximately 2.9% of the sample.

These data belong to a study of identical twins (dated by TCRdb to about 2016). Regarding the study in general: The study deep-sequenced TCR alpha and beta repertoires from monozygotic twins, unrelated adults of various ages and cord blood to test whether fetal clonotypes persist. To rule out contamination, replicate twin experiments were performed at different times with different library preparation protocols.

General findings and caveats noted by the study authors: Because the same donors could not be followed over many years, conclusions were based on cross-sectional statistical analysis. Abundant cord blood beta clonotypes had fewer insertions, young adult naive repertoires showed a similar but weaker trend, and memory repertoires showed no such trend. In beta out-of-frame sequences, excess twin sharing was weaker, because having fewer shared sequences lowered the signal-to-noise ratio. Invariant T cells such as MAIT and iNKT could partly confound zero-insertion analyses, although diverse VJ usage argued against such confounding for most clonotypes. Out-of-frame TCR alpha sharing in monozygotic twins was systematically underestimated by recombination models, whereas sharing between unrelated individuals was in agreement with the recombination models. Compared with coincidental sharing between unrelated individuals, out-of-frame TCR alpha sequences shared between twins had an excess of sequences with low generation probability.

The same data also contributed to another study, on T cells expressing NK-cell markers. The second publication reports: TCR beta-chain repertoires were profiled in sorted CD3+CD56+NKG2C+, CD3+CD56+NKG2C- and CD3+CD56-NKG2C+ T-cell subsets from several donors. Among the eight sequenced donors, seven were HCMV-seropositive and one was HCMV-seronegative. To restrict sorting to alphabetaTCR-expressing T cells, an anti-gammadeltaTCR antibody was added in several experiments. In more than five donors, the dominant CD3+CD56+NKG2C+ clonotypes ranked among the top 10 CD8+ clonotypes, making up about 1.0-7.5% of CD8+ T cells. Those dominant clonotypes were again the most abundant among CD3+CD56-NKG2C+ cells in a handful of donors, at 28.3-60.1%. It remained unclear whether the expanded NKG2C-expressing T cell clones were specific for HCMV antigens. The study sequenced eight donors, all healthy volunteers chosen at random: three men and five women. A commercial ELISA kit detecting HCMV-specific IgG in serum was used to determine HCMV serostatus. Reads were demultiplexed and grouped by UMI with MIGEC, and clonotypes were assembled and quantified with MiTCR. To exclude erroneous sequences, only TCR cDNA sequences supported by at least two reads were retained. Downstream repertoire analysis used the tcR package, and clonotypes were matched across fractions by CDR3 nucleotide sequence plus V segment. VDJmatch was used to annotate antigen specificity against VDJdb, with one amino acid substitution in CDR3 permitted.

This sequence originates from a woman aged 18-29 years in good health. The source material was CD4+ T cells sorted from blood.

The CDR3 has the sequence CASSFGQLLSEQYF. In nucleotides, the sequence is TGCGCCAGCAGCTTTGGGCAGTTGCTCAGCGAGCAGTACTTC. The chain uses TRBV5-1 and TRBJ2-7; no D gene can be assigned with confidence. The CDR3 runs 14 amino acids, cysteine and phenylalanine included. The only DNA kept is the CDR3, 42 bases in frame from the first base. V is pared back by 2 bases and J by 6 bases, with 15 bases lying between the germline termini. Based on the germline V gene, the CDR1 and CDR2 sequences are SGHRS and YFSETQ. With the portions outside the CDR3 filled from the reference TRBV5-1 and TRBJ2-7 genes, the complete variable region becomes KAGVTQTPRYLIKTRGQQVTLSCSPISGHRSVSWYQQTPGQGLQFLFEYFSETQRNKGNFPGRFSGRQFSNSRSEMNVSTLELGDSALYLCASSFGQLLSEQYFGPGTRLTVT.